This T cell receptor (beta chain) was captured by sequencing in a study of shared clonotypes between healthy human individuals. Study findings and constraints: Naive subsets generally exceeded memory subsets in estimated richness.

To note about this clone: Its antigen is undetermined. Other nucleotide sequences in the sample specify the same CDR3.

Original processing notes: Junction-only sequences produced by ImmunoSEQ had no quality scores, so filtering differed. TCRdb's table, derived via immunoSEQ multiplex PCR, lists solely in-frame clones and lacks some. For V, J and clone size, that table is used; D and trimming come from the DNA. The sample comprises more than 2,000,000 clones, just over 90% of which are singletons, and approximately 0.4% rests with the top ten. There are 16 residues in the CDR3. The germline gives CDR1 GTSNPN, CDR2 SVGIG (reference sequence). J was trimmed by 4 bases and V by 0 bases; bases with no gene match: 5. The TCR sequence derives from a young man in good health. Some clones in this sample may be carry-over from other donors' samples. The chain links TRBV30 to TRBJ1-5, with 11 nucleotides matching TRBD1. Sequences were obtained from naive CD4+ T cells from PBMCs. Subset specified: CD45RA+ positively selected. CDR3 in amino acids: CAWSVRDRGSNQPQHF. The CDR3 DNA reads TGTGCCTGGAGTGTAAGGGACAGGGGGTCGAATCAGCCCCAGCATTTT.